Shown below are 32 T cell receptor beta chains from a single sample sequenced in a study of T-cell memory formation after mild COVID-19. One entry per CDR3 protein, called by TCRdb with MiXCR from the 5' RACE reads. Of hundreds of thousands of distinct CDR3 sequences in the sample, approximately 18% were seen once. Source material: PBMCs or a T cell subset sorted from them (not recorded which). The receptors originated from an adult woman who had mild COVID-19 (a few samples of this study predate the infection). Cell type and time point are not known.

This clonotype was seen a handful of times. V gene TRBV6-4 combines with J gene TRBJ2-2, with D possibly being TRBD1 (5 bases). The CDR3 extends over 15 amino acids. Trimming cost V 5 bases and J 4 bases, with 14 bases left between them. The V gene's germline CDR1 is MRHNA and CDR2 SNTAGT. CDR3 sequence: CASSLLGDTTGELFF. CDR3 bases: TGTGCCAGCAGTTTGTTAGGGGATACCACCGGGGAGCTGTTTTTT.

This clonotype was seen a few times. This chain joins TRBV12-3 or TRBV12-4 and TRBJ1-2; possible D gene TRBD1, 6 bases. Trimming stripped 3 bases from V and 6 bases from J, with 14 bases between. The CDR3 runs 14 residues. The CDR3 DNA is TGTGCCAGCAGTTTTAGGGGGAAGGACGATGGCTACACCTTC. Protein sequence: CASSFRGKDDGYTF.

The table lists this clonotype with a few counts. This chain links TRBV7-9 with TRBJ2-7; TRBD2 matches 7 bases. The V gene end was trimmed by 1 base and the J gene end by 0 bases; junction bases not matched to a gene: 3. This CDR3 is built from 15 residues. In germline, CDR1 is SEHNR, CDR2 FQNEAQ (reference sequence). CDR3 in DNA: TGTGCCAGCAGCTTAGGTTGGGACTACTCCTACGAGCAGTACTTC. Translated, it gives CASSLGWDYSYEQYF.

The chain carries TRBV5-4 and TRBJ2-6; TRBD2 aligns across 13 bases. Germline V gene sequence: CDR1 SGHNT, CDR2 YYREEE (reference sequence). The CDR3 sequence is 18 residues long. After removal of 4 bases from V and 4 bases from J, the junction contained 8 bases not matched to a gene. The CDR3 loop is CASSILTSGRSGANVLTF. The CDR3 DNA sequence: TGTGCCAGCAGCATCCTGACTAGCGGGAGGTCCGGGGCCAACGTCCTGACTTTC.

The chain couples TRBV7-9 to TRBJ1-2; D is perhaps TRBD1 (6 bases). The V end lost 4 bases, the J end lost 0 bases, and 9 bases lay between the germline ends. CDR3 length equals 14 residues. CDR1 SEHNR and CDR2 FQNEAQ come from the germline V gene (reference sequence). DNA for the CDR3: TGTGCCAGCAGCTCCGGACAGCCTAACTATGGCTACACCTTC. This translates into CASSSGQPNYGYTF.

This clonotype showed up just a few times. The chain recombines TRBV29-1 with TRBJ2-1; 7 bases match TRBD1. With 4 bases clipped from V and 0 bases from J, the junction kept 6 bases outside the gene matches. The CDR3 is made up of 15 amino acids. CDR1 and CDR2 (germline): SQVTM, ANQGSEA. The CDR3 is CSVARTGSSYNEQFF. The CDR3 coding sequence is TGCAGCGTTGCCCGGACAGGAAGCTCCTACAATGAGCAGTTCTTC.

The chain carries TRBV4-3 and TRBJ2-1; the match to TRBD2 covers 16 bases. Germline V gene sequence: CDR1 LGHNA, CDR2 YSLEER. V dropped 1 base and J dropped 7; count of bases not matched to a gene: 10. This CDR3 region has 19 residues. CDR3 nucleotides: TGCGCCAGCAGCCAAGTATGGGGACTAGCGGGAGGGCCGGGAAATGAGCAGTTCTTC. Protein sequence: CASSQVWGLAGGPGNEQFF.

This clonotype has ten or more counts. This rearrangement joins TRBV20-1 to TRBJ2-7; 9 nucleotides match TRBD2. In germline, CDR1 is DFQATT, CDR2 SNEGSKA (reference sequence). V lost 6 bases to trimming and J lost 4 bases; unmatched junction nucleotides: 13. The CDR3 has 15 amino acids. The CDR3 coding sequence is TGCAGTGCCCAAAAGGGGAGAGCGGGAGGTTACGAGCAGTACTTC. As protein: CSAQKGRAGGYEQYF.

The V gene is TRBV18, the J gene TRBJ1-1; 10 nucleotides align to TRBD1. With 3 bases clipped from V and 3 bases from J, the junction kept 7 bases outside the gene matches. Germline V gives CDR1 KGHSH, CDR2 LQKENI. The CDR3 spans 16 residues. CDR3 amino acids: CASSPLTGGADTEAFF. DNA of the CDR3: TGTGCCAGCTCACCGTTGACAGGGGGCGCGGACACTGAAGCTTTCTTT.

The sample holds a few counts of this clonotype. The V and J genes are TRBV25-1 and TRBJ1-2, with 8 bases that match TRBD1. The V segment lost 3 bases and the J segment 2 bases; nucleotides outside the gene matches: 5. Germline assignment: CDR1 MGHDK and CDR2 SYGVNS. The CDR3 is 15 amino acids. CDR3 protein: CASSERTGSNYGYTF. Here the CDR3 DNA reads TGTGCCAGCAGTGAGCGGACAGGGAGCAACTATGGCTACACCTTC.

The CDR3 here is CASSILGATNEKLFF. CDR3 bases: TGTGCCAGTAGTATTTTGGGTGCAACTAATGAAAAACTGTTTTTT. The chain uses TRBV19 and TRBJ1-4; no reliable D call. This CDR3 is 15 amino acids long. Per germline, CDR1 LNHDA and CDR2 SQIVND (reference sequence). V was pared by 3 bases and J by 0 bases, with 8 bases between.

The chain links TRBV24-1 to TRBJ2-1; 10 positions match TRBD2. Per germline, CDR1 KGHDR and CDR2 SFDVKD. CDR3 length equals 16 residues. V lost 4 bases to trimming and J lost 7 bases; unmatched junction nucleotides: 9. CDR3 in DNA: TGTGCCACCAGTGACCCCAGCGGGGGGGCCTGGAATGAGCAGTTCTTC. It encodes CATSDPSGGAWNEQFF.

This chain connects TRBV6-2 or TRBV6-3 to TRBJ2-1, with D hard to call. Germline V gives CDR1 MNHEY, CDR2 SVGEGT. Between the trimmed V and J ends, which lost 7 bases and 0 bases, there was a span of 10 bases. The CDR3 has 14 amino acids. The CDR3 region has the DNA TGTGCCAGCAACCCTAGGCCCTCCTACAATGAGCAGTTCTTC. Translating it yields CASNPRPSYNEQFF.

This clonotype was observed once. This chain connects TRBV7-9 to TRBJ2-1, with 13 bases lining up with TRBD2. Germline-derived CDR1 and CDR2 are SEHNR and FQNEAQ (reference sequence). The CDR3 is 15 residues long. V lost 5 bases and J lost 8; bases outside the gene matches: 6. DNA of the CDR3: TGTGCCAGCAGCCCCACTAGCGGGGGGGCGGATGAGCAGTTCTTC. Its protein is CASSPTSGGADEQFF.

The chain carries TRBV29-1 and TRBJ2-1; no reliable D call. The CDR3 consists of 14 residues. V was pared by 3 bases and J by 3 bases, with 12 bases between. The germline CDR1 and CDR2 sequences are SQVTM and ANQGSEA. The CDR3 DNA reads as TGCAGCGTTGACGGCAGCTTACTCTACAATGAGCAGTTCTTC. Translated, it gives CSVDGSLLYNEQFF.

This clonotype was recorded a few times. The rearrangement joins TRBV6-2 or TRBV6-3 to TRBJ2-6; no definite D call. V was cut by 2 bases and J by 0 bases, with 14 bases left in between. Germline V gene lookup returns CDR1 MNHEY and CDR2 SVGEGT. The CDR3 totals 18 residues. For the CDR3, the DNA is TGTGCCAGCAGTTACGGGCAACTCCCCCACTCTGGGGCCAACGTCCTGACTTTC. This translates into CASSYGQLPHSGANVLTF.

The table lists this clonotype with many counts. The rearrangement joins TRBV5-6 to TRBJ2-7; TRBD1 matches 9 bases. The CDR3 totals 15 residues. With 0 bases clipped from V and 12 bases from J, the junction kept 13 bases outside the gene matches. The germline V gene encodes CDR1 SGHDT and CDR2 YYEEEE. CDR3 in amino acids: CASSLGVRTGDNSYF. CDR3 nucleotides: TGTGCCAGCAGCTTGGGGGTAAGGACAGGGGATAATTCGTACTTC.

The gene calls are TRBV19 and TRBJ2-7, with 7 bases identical to TRBD1. Germline assignment: CDR1 LNHDA and CDR2 SQIVND (reference sequence). Trimming took 4 bases from V and 6 from J; bases not matched to a gene: 9. This CDR3 spans 14 amino acids. The CDR3 region has the DNA TGTGCCAGTAGTACGACAGGGTACAACGTCGAGCAGTACTTC. Translating gives CASSTTGYNVEQYF.

The CDR3 is CASSLQVEYEQYF. CDR3 bases: TGTGCCAGCAGTCTTCAGGTGGAATACGAGCAGTACTTC. The gene calls are TRBV12-3 or TRBV12-4 and TRBJ2-7, with D unresolved. This CDR3 is 13 amino acids long. Trimming shortened V by 5 bases and J by 4 bases, and 12 bases separated the two germline ends.

This clonotype was counted ten times or more. The rearrangement joins TRBV12-3 or TRBV12-4 to TRBJ2-3; no definite D call. The CDR3 loop spans 18 amino acids. Trimming shortened V by 3 bases and J by 0 bases, and 19 bases separated the two germline ends. CDR3 bases: TGTGCCAGCAGTTTCATAGGCATGCTATCAGCTAGCACAGATACGCAGTATTTT. Protein: CASSFIGMLSASTDTQYF.

V and J are TRBV7-8 and TRBJ2-3; TRBD2 matches 9 bases. Trimming cost V 4 bases and J 5 bases; bases outside gene matches: 7. The V gene's germline CDR1 is SGHVS and CDR2 FQNEAQ. The CDR3 covers 15 residues. The CDR3 coding sequence is TGTGCCAGCAGCTCCCGGGTTAGCGGGAGAGATACGCAGTATTTT. Translating gives CASSSRVSGRDTQYF.

Concerning this clonotype itself: A read error may be the cause here, since a much bigger clone is one base away. The chain employs TRBV4-2 and TRBJ2-2; the match to TRBD2 covers 13 bases. CDR3 length: 16 amino acids. Germline V lookup: CDR1 LGHNA, CDR2 YNFKEQ. CDR3 nucleotides: TGTGCCAGCAGCCCTACTAGCGGGAGGGCCGCCGGGAAGCTGTTTTTT. This gives the protein CASSPTSGRAAGKLFF.

This clonotype has more than one count but fewer than ten. The chain combines TRBV4-2 with TRBJ1-5; TRBD1 is a possible D gene (5 bases). The V end was cut by 0 bases, the J end by 2 bases, with 14 bases between. From germline, CDR1 is LGHNA and CDR2 YNFKEQ. The CDR3 spans 17 residues. CDR3 coding DNA: TGTGCCAGCAGCCAAGAATTCGGGGGGGTGGGCAATCAGCCCCAGCATTTT. This gives the protein CASSQEFGGVGNQPQHF.

This chain connects TRBV14 to TRBJ2-7; 7 bases line up with TRBD1. Germline loops: CDR1 SGHDN, CDR2 FVKESK. The CDR3 length is 15 residues. With V trimmed by 5 bases and J by 9 bases, 16 bases remained unmatched. The CDR3 spells CASSDVRTGSFGQYF. The CDR3 coding sequence is TGTGCCAGCAGCGACGTCCGGACAGGCAGCTTCGGGCAGTACTTC.

This clonotype was recorded a few times. The chain links TRBV20-1 to TRBJ2-7; D is possibly TRBD1 (5 bases). Germline lookup yields CDR1 DFQATT and CDR2 SNEGSKA (reference sequence). The V gene lost 5 bases and the J gene lost 2 bases, with 16 bases spanning the gap. This CDR3 spans 14 amino acids. CDR3 protein: CSAVGRGQPYEQYF. The CDR3 DNA follows: TGCAGTGCTGTGGGGCGCGGTCAACCCTACGAGCAGTACTTC.

V and J are TRBV24-1 and TRBJ1-3; perhaps TRBD1 as D (5 bases). This CDR3 is 14 amino acids long. The germline V gene has CDR1 KGHDR and CDR2 SFDVKD. Trimming shortened V by 4 bases and J by 3 bases, and 9 bases separated the two germline ends. CDR3 nucleotide sequence: TGTGCCACCAGTGACGGGGCGGTTGGAAACACCATATATTTT. This translates into CATSDGAVGNTIYF.

The genes are TRBV9 and TRBJ1-5, with D unresolved. Deletions cut 0 bases from V and 6 bases from J, with 10 bases between. Germline CDR1 reads SGDLS; CDR2 reads YYNGEE. The CDR3 has 14 amino acids. CDR3 sequence: CASSVDQGGQPQHF. CDR3 nucleotide sequence: TGTGCCAGCAGCGTAGATCAAGGCGGTCAGCCCCAGCATTTT.

In this sample, this clonotype turned up a few times. The gene calls are TRBV5-1 and TRBJ2-2, with D perhaps matching TRBD1 (5 bases). This CDR3 has 15 residues. The V end lost 4 bases, the J end lost 3 bases, and 13 bases lay between the germline ends. Germline V gene lookup returns CDR1 SGHRS and CDR2 YFSETQ. In DNA, the CDR3 is TGCGCCAGCAGCCTAAGACAGACAGACACCGGGGAGCTGTTTTTT. Its protein is CASSLRQTDTGELFF.

The J gene is TRBJ1-1, the V gene TRBV29-1; D is unresolved. CDR1 and CDR2 (germline): SQVTM, ANQGSEA. This CDR3 contains 13 residues. Trimming took off 3 bases at V and 1 base at J, with 9 bases between the two ends. The CDR3 DNA sequence: TGCAGCGTTGACCGGACGGGGAACACTGAAGCTTTCTTT. Its protein is CSVDRTGNTEAFF.

Only a few counts were recorded for this clonotype. The CDR3: CASSLYVAYEQYF. The CDR3 DNA sequence: TGTGCCAGCAGCTTATACGTGGCCTACGAGCAGTACTTC. The chain links TRBV7-9 to TRBJ2-7; D not resolved. Germline lookup yields CDR1 SEHNR and CDR2 FQNEAQ (reference sequence). Trimming removed 2 bases from V and 2 bases from J, with 7 bases in between. The CDR3 has 13 amino acids. The full variable domain, in which reference TRBV7-9 and TRBJ2-7 provide the parts outside the CDR3, is DTGVSQNPRHKITKRGQNVTFRCDPISEHNRLYWYRQTLGQGPEFLTYFQNEAQLEKSRLLSDRFSAERPKGSFSTLEIQRTEQGDSAMYLCASSLYVAYEQYFGPGTRLTVT.

This clonotype was counted a few times. The rearrangement uses TRBV5-5 and TRBJ2-6, with TRBD1 identical over 7 bases. The CDR3 covers 17 residues. Germline V CDR1 and CDR2: SGHKS, YYEKEE (reference sequence). The J segment lost 4 bases and the V segment lost 1 base, leaving 8 bases of the junction unmatched. The CDR3 DNA sequence: TGTGCCAGCAGCTTGTTCATACAGGGGACCGGGGCCAACGTCCTGACTTTC. Translation: CASSLFIQGTGANVLTF.

The chain is built from TRBV18 and TRBJ2-7; 9 bases are shared with TRBD2. The CDR3 sequence is 15 residues long. Germline V gene lookup returns CDR1 KGHSH and CDR2 LQKENI. The V and J ends lost 6 bases and 6 bases, in that order; junction bases with no gene match: 12. Here the CDR3 reads CASSPLAGRPGEQYF. Here the CDR3 DNA reads TGTGCCAGCTCTCCTCTAGCGGGACGCCCCGGCGAGCAGTACTTC.